Listed below are T cell receptor beta chains from one sample, sequenced in a study of OX40 agonist ivuxolimab in advanced cancers. Sequencing used immunoSEQ multiplex PCR; TCRdb keeps in-frame clones, though not all of them. There are 65,000 to 80,000 clones in the sample; 86% occur only once, and about 1% lies in the top ten. Sequenced material: CD4+ or CD8+ T cells sorted from blood, taken in a trial of the OX40 agonist ivuxolimab. These receptors all stem from an adult with an advanced solid tumor such as melanoma, head and neck, liver or kidney cancer. CDR3s include the opening cysteine and the closing phenylalanine or tryptophan. D genes are given only for firm matches. Rows give clone size only sometimes, using once, few, many, or a class for an expanded clone.

J gene,V gene,clone size,D gene,CDR3 DNA,CDR3 protein
TRBJ2-7,TRBV6-1,NA,TRBD2,TGTGCCAGCCGGGACTACCATCTGTACTTC,CASRDYHLYF
TRBJ1-2,TRBV6-5,NA,NA,TGTGCCAGCCGGTCGTCGGTATCTAACTATGGCTACACCTTC,CASRSSVSNYGYTF
TRBJ2-3,TRBV7-4,NA,NA,TGTGCCAGCAGCTTAAACTTCGGCAAGGCAGATACGCAGTATTTT,CASSLNFGKADTQYF
TRBJ2-7,TRBV7-2,NA,NA,TGTGCCAGCAGCTTAAGTCAGGTGCCCTACGAGCAGTACTTC,CASSLSQVPYEQYF
TRBJ2-3,TRBV19,NA,NA,TGTGCCAGTAGTATAGATCGGGGCACAGATACGCAGTATTTT,CASSIDRGTDTQYF
TRBJ1-3,TRBV6-1,NA,NA,TGTGCCAGCAGTGCTGGGGCGGACTCTGGAAACACCATATATTTT,CASSAGADSGNTIYF
TRBJ2-2,TRBV28,NA,NA,TGTGCCAGCAGTTTTGTTACCGGGGAGCTGTTTTTT,CASSFVTGELFF
TRBJ1-2,TRBV4-1,NA,NA,TGCGCCAGCAGCCAAGCAGTCGTAGGAGTAAACTATGGCTACACCTTC,CASSQAVVGVNYGYTF
TRBJ1-1,TRBV12-5,NA,TRBD1,TGTGCTAGTGGTCCCGACAGGGCCACTGAAGCTTTCTTT,CASGPDRATEAFF
TRBJ2-3,TRBV7-3,NA,NA,TGTGCCAGCACCAGTGGAGATACGCAGTATTTT,CASTSGDTQYF
TRBJ2-5,TRBV11-1,once,NA,TGTGCCAGCAGCTTAGGGACAATCCAAGAGACCCAGTACTTC,CASSLGTIQETQYF
TRBJ1-6,TRBV9,NA,TRBD1,TGTGCCAGCAGCGTAGGTCCAGGGGGCATTTATAATTCACCCCTCCACTTT,CASSVGPGGIYNSPLHF
TRBJ1-2,TRBV5-5,once,NA,TGTGCCAGCAGCTTGTTGGGCACCGAGGACTATGGCTACACCTTC,CASSLLGTEDYGYTF
TRBJ2-3,TRBV7-3,NA,NA,TGTGCCAGCAGCCGAGGACTCGTGGAGGATACGCAGTATTTT,CASSRGLVEDTQYF
TRBJ1-3,TRBV7-2,NA,NA,TGTGCCAGCAGCTTAGTTAAGGGCTCTGGAAACACCATATATTTT,CASSLVKGSGNTIYF
TRBJ1-5,TRBV19,NA,NA,TGTGCCAGTAGTACTACAGGGTCCGGTGGGCCTAATCAGCCCCAGCATTTT,CASSTTGSGGPNQPQHF
TRBJ2-1,TRBV7-3,NA,TRBD1,TGTGCCAGCAGCTTAGTGGGACAGGCTTACAATGAGCAGTTCTTC,CASSLVGQAYNEQFF
TRBJ2-5,TRBV29-1,NA,TRBD2,TGCAGCGTATTAATAGCGGGAGGGGGAGAGACCCAGTACTTC,CSVLIAGGGETQYF
TRBJ2-7,TRBV5-1,NA,TRBD1,TGCGCCAGCAGCTTGGGGCAGGGGGCCTACGAGCAGTACTTC,CASSLGQGAYEQYF
TRBJ1-4,TRBV6-1,NA,TRBD1,TGTGCCAGCAGTGTGGGACAGGGTATCGAAAAACTGTTTTTT,CASSVGQGIEKLFF
TRBJ2-1,TRBV29-1,NA,NA,TGCAGCGCCTACGGAGCCGGGACGGAGAACAATGAGCAGTTCTTC,CSAYGAGTENNEQFF
TRBJ2-2,TRBV7-9,NA,TRBD2,TGTGCCAGCAGGGCTCCGGGACTAGCGAACACCGGGGAGCTGTTTTTT,CASRAPGLANTGELFF
TRBJ2-7,TRBV9,NA,NA,TGTGCCAGCAGCTACCTCCCGTCAGGGGAGGGGACCTCTCGAGAGCAGTACTTC,CASSYLPSGEGTSREQYF
TRBJ1-6,TRBV6-1,NA,TRBD1,TGTGCCAGCAGTGATAGGACAGGGTCGGTTTCACCCCTCCACTTT,CASSDRTGSVSPLHF
TRBJ2-3,TRBV9,NA,NA,TGCGCCAGCAGCGTAGATCCTAGTCGCACAGATACGCAGTATTTT,CASSVDPSRTDTQYF
TRBJ1-1,TRBV5-1,NA,NA,TGCGCCAGCAGCTTGGGTCCAGGGTGGGTGAACACTGAAGCTTTCTTT,CASSLGPGWVNTEAFF
TRBJ1-2,TRBV9,NA,TRBD1,TGTGCCAGCAGCCTGGGACAGGGGAATGGCTACACCTTC,CASSLGQGNGYTF
TRBJ2-3,TRBV9,NA,TRBD2,TGTGCCAGCAGCGAAACTAGCGAGGTGGTAGATACGCAGTATTTT,CASSETSEVVDTQYF
TRBJ2-3,TRBV5-5,NA,NA,TGTGCCAGCAGCTTTTCCGGGATTCGCACAGATACGCAGTATTTT,CASSFSGIRTDTQYF
TRBJ2-3,TRBV19,NA,NA,TGTGCCAGTAGTATATTCCCCGGGACGGGTATACCAGATACGCAGTATTTT,CASSIFPGTGIPDTQYF
TRBJ1-2,TRBV20-1,few,NA,TGCAGTGTTCGGGTTTACTATGGCTACACCTTC,CSVRVYYGYTF
TRBJ2-2,TRBV18,NA,TRBD2,TGTGCCAGCTCCCCGGGTACGGCGGGAGAAAGCGGGGAGCTGTTTTTT,CASSPGTAGESGELFF
TRBJ2-5,TRBV18,NA,TRBD1,TGTGCCAGCTCTCCAGCGTCCAGGGGGCGAGAGACCCAGTACTTC,CASSPASRGRETQYF
TRBJ1-2,TRBV15,NA,TRBD1,TGTGCCACCAGCAGGACAGGGCCTACTCTCTATGGCTACACCTTC,CATSRTGPTLYGYTF
TRBJ2-7,TRBV6-6,NA,TRBD2,TGTGCCAGCAGTTGGACTAGCGGGACCTACGAGCAGTACTTC,CASSWTSGTYEQYF
TRBJ1-2,TRBV5-4,NA,TRBD1,TGTGCCAGCAACCCCGGACAGGGAGATTATGGCTACACCTTC,CASNPGQGDYGYTF
TRBJ2-7,TRBV20-1,NA,NA,TGCAGTGCGGTGAAGTCCTACGAGCAGTACTTC,CSAVKSYEQYF
TRBJ2-7,TRBV5-1,NA,NA,TGCGCCAGCAGCTTGGGGTTTCGGACAGCCTCCTACGAGCAGTACTTC,CASSLGFRTASYEQYF
TRBJ2-1,TRBV7-6,NA,TRBD2,TGTGCCAGCAGCCCCATTCTAGCGGCCCCCAACAATGAGCAGTTCTTC,CASSPILAAPNNEQFF
TRBJ1-4,TRBV28,few,NA,TGTGCCAGCTCCGGAACCAATAATGAAAAACTGTTTTTT,CASSGTNNEKLFF